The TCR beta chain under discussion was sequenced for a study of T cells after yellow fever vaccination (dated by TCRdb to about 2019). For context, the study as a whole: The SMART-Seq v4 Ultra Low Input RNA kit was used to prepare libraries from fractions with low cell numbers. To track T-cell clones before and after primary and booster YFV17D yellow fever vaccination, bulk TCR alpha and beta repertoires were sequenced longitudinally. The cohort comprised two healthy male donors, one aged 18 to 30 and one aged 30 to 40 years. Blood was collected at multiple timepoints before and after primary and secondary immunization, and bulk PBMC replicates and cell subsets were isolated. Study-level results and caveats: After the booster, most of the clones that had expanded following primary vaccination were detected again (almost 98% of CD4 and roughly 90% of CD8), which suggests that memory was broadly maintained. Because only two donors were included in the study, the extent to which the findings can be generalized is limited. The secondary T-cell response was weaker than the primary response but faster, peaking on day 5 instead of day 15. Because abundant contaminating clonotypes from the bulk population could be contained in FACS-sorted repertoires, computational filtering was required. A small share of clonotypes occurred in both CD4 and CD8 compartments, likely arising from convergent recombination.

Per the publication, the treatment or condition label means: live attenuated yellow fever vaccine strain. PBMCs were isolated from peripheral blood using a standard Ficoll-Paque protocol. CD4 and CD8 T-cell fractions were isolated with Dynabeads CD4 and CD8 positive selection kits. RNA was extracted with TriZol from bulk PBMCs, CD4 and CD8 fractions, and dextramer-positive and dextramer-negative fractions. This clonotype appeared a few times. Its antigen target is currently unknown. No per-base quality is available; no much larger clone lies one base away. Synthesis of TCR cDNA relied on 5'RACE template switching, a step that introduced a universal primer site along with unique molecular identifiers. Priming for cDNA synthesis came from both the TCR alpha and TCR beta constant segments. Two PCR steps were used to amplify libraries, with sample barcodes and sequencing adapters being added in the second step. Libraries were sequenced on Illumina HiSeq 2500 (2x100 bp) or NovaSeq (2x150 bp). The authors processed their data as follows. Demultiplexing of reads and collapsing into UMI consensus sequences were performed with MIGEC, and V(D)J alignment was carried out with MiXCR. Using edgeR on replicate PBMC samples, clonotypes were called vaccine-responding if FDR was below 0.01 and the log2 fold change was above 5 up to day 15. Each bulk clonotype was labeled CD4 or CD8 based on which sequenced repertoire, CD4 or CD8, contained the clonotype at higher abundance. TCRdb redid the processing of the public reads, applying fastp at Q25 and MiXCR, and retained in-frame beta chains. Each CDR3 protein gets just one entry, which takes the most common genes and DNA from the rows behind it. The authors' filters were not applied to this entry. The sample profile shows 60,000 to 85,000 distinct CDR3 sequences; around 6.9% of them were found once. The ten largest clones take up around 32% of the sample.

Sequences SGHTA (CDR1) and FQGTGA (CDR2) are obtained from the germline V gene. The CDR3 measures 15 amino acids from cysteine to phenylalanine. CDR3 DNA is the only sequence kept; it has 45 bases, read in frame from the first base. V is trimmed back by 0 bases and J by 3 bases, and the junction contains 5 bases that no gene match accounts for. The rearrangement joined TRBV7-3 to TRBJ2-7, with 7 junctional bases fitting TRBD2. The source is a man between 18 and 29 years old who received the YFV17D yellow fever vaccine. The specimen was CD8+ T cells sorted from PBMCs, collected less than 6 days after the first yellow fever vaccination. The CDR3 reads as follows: CASSLTAGGSYEQYF. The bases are TGTGCCAGCAGCTTAACGGCCGGGGGGAGCTACGAGCAGTACTTC. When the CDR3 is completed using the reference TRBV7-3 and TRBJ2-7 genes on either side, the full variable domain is GAGVSQTPSNKVTEKGKYVELRCDPISGHTALYWYRQSLGQGPEFLIYFQGTGAADDSGLPNDRFFAVRPEGSVSTLKIQRTERGDSAVYLCASSLTAGGSYEQYFGPGTRLTVT.